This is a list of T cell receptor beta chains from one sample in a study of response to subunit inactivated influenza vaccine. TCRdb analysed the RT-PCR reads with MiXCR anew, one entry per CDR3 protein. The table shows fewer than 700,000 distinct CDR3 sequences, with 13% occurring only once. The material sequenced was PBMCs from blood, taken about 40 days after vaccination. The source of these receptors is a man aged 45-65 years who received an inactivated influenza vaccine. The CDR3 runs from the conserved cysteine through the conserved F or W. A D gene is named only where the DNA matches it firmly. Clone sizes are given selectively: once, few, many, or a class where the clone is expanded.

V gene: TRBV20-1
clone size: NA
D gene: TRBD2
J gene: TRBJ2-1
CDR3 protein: CSARGGTSGVYNEQFF
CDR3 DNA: TGCAGTGCTAGAGGGGGAACTAGCGGTGTATACAATGAGCAGTTCTTC

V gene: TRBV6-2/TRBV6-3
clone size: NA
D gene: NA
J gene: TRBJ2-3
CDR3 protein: CASSRGRRTDTQYF
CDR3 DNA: TGTGCCAGCAGTCGGGGGAGGCGCACAGATACGCAGTATTTT

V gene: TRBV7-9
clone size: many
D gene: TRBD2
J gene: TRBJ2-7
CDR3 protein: CASSHRGLAGGPKEQYF
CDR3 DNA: TGTGCCAGCAGCCACCGCGGACTAGCGGGAGGGCCAAAAGAGCAGTACTTC

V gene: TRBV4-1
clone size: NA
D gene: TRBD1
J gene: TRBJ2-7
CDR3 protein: CASSQAPGTGAYEQYF
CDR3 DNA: TGCGCCAGCAGCCAAGCCCCCGGGACAGGGGCATACGAGCAGTACTTC

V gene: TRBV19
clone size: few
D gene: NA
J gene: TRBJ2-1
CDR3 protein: CASSIVGAQNNEQFF
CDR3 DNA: TGTGCCAGTAGTATAGTTGGGGCACAGAACAATGAGCAGTTCTTC

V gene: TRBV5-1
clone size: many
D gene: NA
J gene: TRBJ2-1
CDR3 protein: CASSLAGGGGRIYNEQFF
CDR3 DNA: TGCGCCAGCAGCTTGGCTGGCGGGGGCGGAAGAATCTACAATGAGCAGTTCTTC

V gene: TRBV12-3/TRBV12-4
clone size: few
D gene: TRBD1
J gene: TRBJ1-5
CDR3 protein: CASSLWSQGDQPQHF
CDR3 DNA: TGTGCCAGCAGTTTATGGAGTCAGGGGGATCAGCCCCAGCATTTT

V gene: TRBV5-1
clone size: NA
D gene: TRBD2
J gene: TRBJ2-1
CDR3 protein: CASSSGLAGMDEQFF
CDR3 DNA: TGCGCCAGCAGCTCAGGACTAGCGGGAATGGATGAGCAGTTCTTC

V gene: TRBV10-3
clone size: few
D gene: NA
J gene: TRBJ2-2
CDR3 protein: CAIMSTGELFF
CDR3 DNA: TGTGCCATCATGAGCACCGGGGAGCTGTTTTTT

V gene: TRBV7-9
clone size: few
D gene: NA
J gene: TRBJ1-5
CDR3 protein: CASSLAGSPNQPQHF
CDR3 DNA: TGTGCCAGCAGCTTAGCGGGGTCCCCGAATCAGCCCCAGCATTTT

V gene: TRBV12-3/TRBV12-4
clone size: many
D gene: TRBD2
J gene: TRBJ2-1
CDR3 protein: CASSETSIPGDEQFF
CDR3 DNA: TGTGCCAGCAGTGAGACTAGCATCCCCGGGGATGAGCAGTTCTTC

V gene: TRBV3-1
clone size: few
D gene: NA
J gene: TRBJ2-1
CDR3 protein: CASSQGFGTLNEQFF
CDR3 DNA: TGTGCCAGCAGCCAGGGATTTGGGACCCTAAATGAGCAGTTCTTC

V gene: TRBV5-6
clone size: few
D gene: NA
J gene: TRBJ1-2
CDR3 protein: CASSPGAGYTF
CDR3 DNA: TGTGCCAGCAGCCCAGGGGCCGGCTACACCTTC

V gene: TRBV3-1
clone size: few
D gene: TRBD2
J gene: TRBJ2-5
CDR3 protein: CASSPAGTSSWETQYF
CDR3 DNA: TGTGCCAGCAGCCCGGCAGGGACTAGCAGTTGGGAGACCCAGTACTTC

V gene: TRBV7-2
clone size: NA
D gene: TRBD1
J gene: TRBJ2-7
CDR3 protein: CASSLVLGTASNEQYF
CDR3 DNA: TGTGCCAGCAGCTTAGTTCTTGGGACAGCATCCAACGAGCAGTACTTC

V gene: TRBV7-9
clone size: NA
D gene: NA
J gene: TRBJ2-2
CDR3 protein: CATSLVLRMNTGELFF
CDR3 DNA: TGTGCTACCAGCTTAGTATTGAGGATGAACACCGGGGAGCTGTTTTTT

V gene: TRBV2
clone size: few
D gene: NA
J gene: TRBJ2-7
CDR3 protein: CASSSGSGEQYF
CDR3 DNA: TGTGCCAGCAGCTCAGGTTCTGGGGAGCAGTACTTC

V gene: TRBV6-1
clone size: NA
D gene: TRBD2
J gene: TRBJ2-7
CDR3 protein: CASSPIAGGPYEQYF
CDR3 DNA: TGTGCCAGCAGCCCCATAGCGGGGGGCCCCTACGAGCAGTACTTC

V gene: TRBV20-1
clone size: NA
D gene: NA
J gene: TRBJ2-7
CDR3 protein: CSARDEHKVRRAYEQYF
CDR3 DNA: TGCAGTGCTAGAGATGAGCACAAGGTGAGGAGGGCCTACGAGCAGTACTTC

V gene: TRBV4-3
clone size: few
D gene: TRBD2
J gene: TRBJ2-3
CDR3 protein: CASSQNPFGGASDTQYF
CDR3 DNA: TGCGCCAGCAGCCAGAACCCGTTCGGGGGGGCCTCAGATACGCAGTATTTT

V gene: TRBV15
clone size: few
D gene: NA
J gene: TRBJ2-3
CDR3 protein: CATSRENPTDTQYF
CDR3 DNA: TGTGCCACCAGCAGAGAAAACCCCACAGATACGCAGTATTTT

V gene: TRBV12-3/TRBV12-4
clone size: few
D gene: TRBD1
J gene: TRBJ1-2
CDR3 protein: CASSLTTGGVPRGYTF
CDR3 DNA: TGTGCCAGCAGTTTAACCACAGGGGGCGTCCCTCGGGGCTACACCTTC

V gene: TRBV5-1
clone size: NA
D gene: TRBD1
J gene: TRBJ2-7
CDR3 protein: CASSKGQRDFYEQYF
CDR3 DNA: TGCGCCAGCAGCAAGGGACAGCGCGATTTCTACGAGCAGTACTTC

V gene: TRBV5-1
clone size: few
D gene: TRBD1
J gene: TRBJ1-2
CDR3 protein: CASSPGTGSNYGYTF
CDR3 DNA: TGCGCCAGCAGCCCGGGGACAGGGTCTAACTATGGCTACACCTTC

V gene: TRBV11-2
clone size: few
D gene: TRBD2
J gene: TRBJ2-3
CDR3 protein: CASSSTSGRYIRYTDTQYF
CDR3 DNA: TGTGCCAGCAGCTCGACTAGCGGGAGGTATATTCGTTACACAGATACGCAGTATTTT

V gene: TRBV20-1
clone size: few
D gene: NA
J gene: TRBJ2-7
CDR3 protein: CSAREGRTFRF
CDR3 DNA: TGCAGTGCTAGAGAAGGACGGACCTTTCGCTTC

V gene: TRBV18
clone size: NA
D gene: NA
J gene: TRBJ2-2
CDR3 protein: CASSPAPDSAGELFF
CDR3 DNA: TGTGCCAGCTCACCAGCCCCGGACTCCGCGGGGGAGCTGTTTTTT

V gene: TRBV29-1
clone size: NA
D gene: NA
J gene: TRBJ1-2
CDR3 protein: CSAWQDYGYTF
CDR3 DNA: TGCAGCGCCTGGCAGGATTATGGCTACACCTTC

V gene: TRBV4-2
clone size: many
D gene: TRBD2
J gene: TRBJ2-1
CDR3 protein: CASSRWSSGEHNEQFF
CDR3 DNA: TGTGCCAGCAGCCGGTGGTCTAGCGGGGAACACAATGAGCAGTTCTTC

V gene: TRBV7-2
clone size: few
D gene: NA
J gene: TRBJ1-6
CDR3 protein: CASSYVLLSSYNSPLHF
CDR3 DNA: TGTGCCAGCAGCTACGTACTTCTGAGCTCCTATAATTCACCCCTCCACTTT

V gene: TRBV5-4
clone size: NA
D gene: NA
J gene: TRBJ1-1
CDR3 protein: CASTLGGAPAEAFF
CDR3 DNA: TGTGCCAGCACCCTGGGGGGGGCGCCCGCTGAAGCTTTCTTT

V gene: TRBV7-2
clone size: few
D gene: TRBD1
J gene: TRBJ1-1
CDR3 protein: CASSLKTGMNTEAFF
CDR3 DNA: TGTGCCAGCAGCTTGAAGACAGGGATGAACACTGAAGCTTTCTTT

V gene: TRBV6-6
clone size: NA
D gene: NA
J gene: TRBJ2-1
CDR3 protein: CASSYSEGNEQFF
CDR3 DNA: TGTGCCAGCAGTTACTCGGAAGGGAATGAGCAGTTCTTC

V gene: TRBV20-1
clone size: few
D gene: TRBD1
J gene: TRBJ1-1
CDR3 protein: CSARQGTRITEAFF
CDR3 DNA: TGCAGTGCCCGACAGGGGACGAGGATTACTGAAGCTTTCTTT

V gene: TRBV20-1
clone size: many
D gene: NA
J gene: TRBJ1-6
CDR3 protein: CSAPDRHIYNSPLHF
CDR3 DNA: TGCAGTGCCCCAGACAGGCATATCTATAATTCACCCCTCCACTTT

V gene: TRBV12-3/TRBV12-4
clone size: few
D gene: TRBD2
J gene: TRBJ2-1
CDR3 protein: CASRIAGLYAEQFF
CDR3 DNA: TGTGCCAGCAGGATAGCGGGACTATATGCCGAGCAGTTCTTC

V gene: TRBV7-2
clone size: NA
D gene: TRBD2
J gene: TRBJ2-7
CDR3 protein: CASSTRTSGYEQYF
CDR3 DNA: TGTGCCAGCAGCACCCGGACTAGCGGGTACGAGCAGTACTTC

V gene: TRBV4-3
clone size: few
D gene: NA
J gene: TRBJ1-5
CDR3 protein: CASSQDRYWEPQHF
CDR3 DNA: TGCGCCAGCAGCCAAGACCGGTATTGGGAGCCCCAGCATTTT

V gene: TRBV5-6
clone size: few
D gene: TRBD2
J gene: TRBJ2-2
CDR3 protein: CASSSNFGLAGGAGELFF
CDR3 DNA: TGTGCCAGCAGCTCTAACTTCGGACTAGCGGGGGGTGCCGGGGAGCTGTTTTTT